A selection of T cell receptor beta chains follows, all from one sample in a study of T cell repertoires in cytomegalovirus infection. No antigen has been assigned to these receptors. Using its own MiXCR run on the reads, TCRdb lists one record per CDR3 protein. The sample shows some 560,000 distinct CDR3 sequences, about 39% of them seen only once. Sequences were derived from cultured PBMCs, sampled from culture after CMV antigen stimulation. The receptors stem from a human donor in good health (CMV status not recorded). Some clones in this sample may be carry-over from other donors' samples. CDR3s include the opening cysteine and the closing phenylalanine or tryptophan. The D gene is left open where the match is weak. A row's size may be missing; if present it is once, few, many or a size class.

v_gene	abundance	d_gene	j_gene	CDR3nt	CDR3aa
TRBV19	once	NA	TRBJ2-6	TGTGCCAGTAAAGAGCAGCCTGGGGCCAACGTCCTGACTTTC	CASKEQPGANVLTF
TRBV12-3/TRBV12-4	few	NA	TRBJ1-1	TGTGCCAGCAAGGGGTCTCTCGGGGCTTTCTTT	CASKGSLGAFF
TRBV25-1	NA	NA	TRBJ1-4	TGTGCCAGCAGTGAATTTAGACAGGCGTACGAAAAACTGTTTTTT	CASSEFRQAYEKLFF
TRBV20-1	NA	NA	TRBJ2-1	TGCAGTGCTAGAGTGGTTCCGCTCTCTTACAATGAGCAGTTCTTC	CSARVVPLSYNEQFF
TRBV10-3	NA	TRBD2	TRBJ2-7	TGTGCCATCAGTGCGGGGGGGGACGAGCAGTACTTC	CAISAGGDEQYF
TRBV20-1	few	NA	TRBJ2-1	TGCAGTGCTAGAGATCCCACAGGCCGACATGAGCAGTTCTTC	CSARDPTGRHEQFF
TRBV7-2	few	NA	TRBJ2-1	TGTGCCAGCAGCTTAGTAGCCGGGGGGCGTTACAATGAGCAGTTCTTC	CASSLVAGGRYNEQFF
TRBV10-2	NA	NA	TRBJ1-4	TGCGCCGGAATTGGACAGACTAAACTGTTTTTT	CAGIGQTKLFF
TRBV5-6	NA	NA	TRBJ1-1	TGTGCCAGCAGCCAACTCGGGACAACCTCTACTGAAGCTTTCTTT	CASSQLGTTSTEAFF
TRBV6-2/TRBV6-3	NA	NA	TRBJ2-1	TGTGCCAGCAGTGGGACTTCCCTGCCCTACAATGAGCAGTTCTTC	CASSGTSLPYNEQFF
TRBV20-1	few	NA	TRBJ1-4	TGCAGTGCTAGAGATTCCCAGGTCCTTAATGAAAAACTGTTTTTT	CSARDSQVLNEKLFF
TRBV7-2	NA	NA	TRBJ2-5	TGTGCCAGCAGCGGGCCCACTAGCCGATGGGAGACCCAGTACTTC	CASSGPTSRWETQYF
TRBV20-1	NA	NA	TRBJ2-3	TGCAGTGTGTCCGTAACTAGCACAGATACGCAGTATTTT	CSVSVTSTDTQYF
TRBV27	NA	NA	TRBJ1-2	TGTGCCAGCAGTTCGGTCCCACAGAACTATGGCTACACCTTC	CASSSVPQNYGYTF
TRBV4-1	NA	TRBD1	TRBJ1-1	TGCGCCAGCAGCCCTCTAGCCATTGTGCACAGGGGGCGAGAGGACACTGAAGCTTTCTTT	CASSPLAIVHRGREDTEAFF
TRBV5-1	NA	NA	TRBJ1-1	TGCGCCAGCAGCTTGGAGGGGGGGGCGAACACTGAAGCTTTCTTT	CASSLEGGANTEAFF
TRBV7-2	NA	NA	TRBJ2-7	TGTGCCAGCACCCCGCAACTCCAGAACGAGCAGTACTTC	CASTPQLQNEQYF
TRBV7-2	few	NA	TRBJ2-5	TGTGCCAGCAGCGCCCCGTGGGGCGGAGGGGGCCAAGAGACCCAGTACTTC	CASSAPWGGGGQETQYF
TRBV7-2	few	TRBD2	TRBJ2-7	TGTGCCAGCAGCCCCCCCGGGACTAGCACCGAGCAGTACTTC	CASSPPGTSTEQYF